The 9 T cell receptor beta chains presented below share a single source sample, sequenced in a study of OX40 agonist ivuxolimab in advanced cancers. Data came from immunoSEQ multiplex PCR; TCRdb stores just in-frame clones and leaves some out. The sample has about 77,000 clones, approximately 87% seen once. Sequenced material: CD4+ or CD8+ T cells sorted from blood, taken in a trial of the OX40 agonist ivuxolimab. The source of these receptors is an adult with an advanced solid tumor such as melanoma, head and neck, liver or kidney cancer.

The gene calls are TRBV5-1 and TRBJ2-7; 9 bases are a match to TRBD2. J gave up 3 bases and V 4 bases, and 11 bases lay outside the gene matches. CDR3 length: 16 residues. Per the germline V gene, CDR1 is SGHRS and CDR2 is YFSETQ. The CDR3 loop is CASSTGGLAGYYEQYF. The CDR3 nucleotides are TGCGCCAGCAGCACCGGGGGGCTAGCGGGATACTACGAGCAGTACTTC.

This clone was detected only once. The genes are TRBV4-1 and TRBJ2-7; D is unresolved. This CDR3 is built from 15 residues. From germline, CDR1 is MGHRA and CDR2 YSYEKL. V lost 1 base and J lost 2, with 12 bases in between. The CDR3 is CASSQAPSAAYEQYF. The DNA for the CDR3 is TGCGCCAGCAGCCAAGCCCCCAGCGCGGCCTACGAGCAGTACTTC.

This clone was counted only a few times. CDR3 nucleotide sequence: TGTGCCAGCAAGGTTCGGGTGGCTAATGAAAAACTGTTTTTT. It codes for CASKVRVANEKLFF. The rearrangement joins TRBV6-6 to TRBJ1-4; D is undetermined. The CDR3 consists of 14 residues. Germline lookup yields CDR1 MNHNY and CDR2 SVGAGI (reference sequence). V was pared by 7 bases and J by 3 bases, with 12 bases between.

This chain uses TRBV6-5 with TRBJ1-4, with a possible D match to TRBD1 (6 bases). Looked up from germline, CDR1 is MNHEY and CDR2 is SVGAGI. The V end lost 3 bases, the J end lost 8 bases, and 10 bases lay between the germline ends. The CDR3 covers 13 residues. This CDR3 is CASSYGRGEKLFF. CDR3 nucleotides: TGTGCCAGCAGTTATGGAAGGGGGGAAAAACTGTTTTTT.

V usage is TRBV15 and J usage is TRBJ2-1; 9 bases are shared with TRBD2. Germline-derived CDR1 and CDR2 are LNHNV and YYDKDF (reference sequence). V was pared by 3 bases and J by 5 bases, with 8 bases of the junction left unmatched. CDR3 length equals 16 residues. In DNA form, the CDR3 reads TGTGCCACCAGCAGTAAGCGGGGGGTCGGAAACAATGAGCAGTTCTTC. This translates into CATSSKRGVGNNEQFF.

J is TRBJ2-2 and V is TRBV27; the D gene is possibly TRBD2 (7 bases). CDR3 length: 15 residues. V dropped 5 bases and J dropped 8 bases, with 18 bases sitting between them. Germline CDR1 is MNHEY and CDR2 is SMNVEV (reference sequence). The CDR3 sequence: CASSTTGTTSGELFF. The DNA of the CDR3 is TGTGCCAGCAGTACCACAGGGACTACAAGTGGGGAGCTGTTTTTT.

The V gene is TRBV19, the J gene TRBJ1-5; D is undetermined. This CDR3 region has 15 residues. V shed 6 bases and J shed 5 bases, with 17 bases lying between them. Germline CDR1 is LNHDA and CDR2 is SQIVND (reference sequence). Here the CDR3 DNA reads TGTGCCAGTAGCGATGGGTCCCAGGTGTATCAGCCCCAGCATTTT. Its translation: CASSDGSQVYQPQHF.

V gene TRBV5-1 combines with J gene TRBJ1-1; D unresolved. The CDR3 has 15 residues. Trimming pared 1 base from V and 1 base from J, leaving 11 bases between. Germline CDR1 SGHRS, CDR2 YFSETQ. The CDR3 loop is CASSLSAARNTEAFF. CDR3 sequence (DNA): TGCGCCAGCAGCTTGTCGGCGGCTAGGAACACTGAAGCTTTCTTT.

The chain employs TRBV30 and TRBJ2-6; the D is unclear. CDR1 and CDR2 from the germline V gene are GTSNPN and SVGIG (reference sequence). The CDR3 runs 13 residues. Trimming cost V 3 bases and J 0 bases, with 3 bases left between them. CDR3 protein: CAWSLSGANVLTF. The CDR3 region has the DNA TGTGCCTGGAGCCTCTCTGGGGCCAACGTCCTGACTTTC.